The 20 T cell receptor beta chains below come from one sample, sequenced in a study of cytomegalovirus exposure and HLA in healthy donors. The protocol was immunoSEQ multiplex PCR, while the TCRdb copy is restricted to in-frame clones and leaves out a portion. This table holds roughly 130,000 clones, 70% to 90% found once. Sequenced sample: PBMCs. These receptors were collected from a woman in her 30s in good health and CMV-seronegative.

The J gene is TRBJ1-1, the V gene TRBV4-3, with D tentatively TRBD1 (5 bases). The CDR3 is made up of 15 amino acids. The germline V and J ends were trimmed by 2 bases and 5 bases, with 15 bases remaining between them. CDR1 is LGHNA, CDR2 YSLEER, per germline. Here the CDR3 reads CASSQKSRARTEAFF. The CDR3 nucleotides are TGCGCCAGCAGCCAAAAATCCAGGGCCCGAACTGAAGCTTTCTTT.

V gene TRBV9 combines with J gene TRBJ2-7, with 7 bases identical to TRBD2. There are 15 residues in the CDR3. Trimming cost V 0 bases and J 3 bases; bases outside gene matches: 6. CDR1 SGDLS and CDR2 YYNGEE come from the germline V gene. Here the CDR3 reads CASSVESSGLYEQYF. The DNA of the CDR3 is TGTGCCAGCAGCGTAGAATCTAGCGGACTCTACGAGCAGTACTTC.

V and J are TRBV4-3 and TRBJ2-1; 9 bases agree with TRBD1. The V gene's germline CDR1 is LGHNA and CDR2 YSLEER. The V segment lost 3 bases and the J segment 8 bases; nucleotides outside the gene matches: 5. The CDR3 consists of 14 residues. DNA for the CDR3: TGCGCCAGCAGCCAGGAGGACAGGGGCTATGAGCAGTTCTTC. Its translation: CASSQEDRGYEQFF.

The chain recombines TRBV11-2 with TRBJ1-2; D is perhaps TRBD1 (5 bases). In germline, CDR1 is SGHAT, CDR2 FQNNGV. This CDR3 is 9 amino acids long. The CDR3 coding sequence is TGTGTGATGGAGGGGGGCTACACCTTC. It codes for CVMEGGYTF.

J is TRBJ2-7 and V is TRBV9; 8 nucleotides agree with TRBD1. V dropped 0 bases and J dropped 2; count of bases not matched to a gene: 1. Germline-derived CDR1 and CDR2 are SGDLS and YYNGEE. The CDR3 has 14 residues. In nucleotides, the CDR3 is TGTGCCAGCAGCGTAGGCAGGGGGCCCTACGAGCAGTACTTC. It codes for CASSVGRGPYEQYF.

The chain is built from TRBV23-1 and TRBJ1-4; D gene unclear. TRBV23-1 is annotated as an ORF whose role is uncertain. CDR3 length: 18 amino acids. The germline V and J ends were trimmed by 1 base and 5 bases, with 20 bases remaining between them. The CDR3 nucleotides read TGCGCCAGCAGTCAATTAGGTGGGCCGTCGGCGCACAATGAAAAACTGTTTTTT. It yields the protein CASSQLGGPSAHNEKLFF.

This clone has only a few counts. The chain joins TRBV18 to TRBJ1-5; D possibly corresponds to TRBD1 (5 bases). This CDR3 is 13 amino acids long. Trimming removed 4 bases at V and 9 bases at J, with 13 bases between. The germline gives CDR1 KGHSH, CDR2 LQKENI. CDR3 loop: CASSLGVGRPQHF. The CDR3 coding sequence is TGTGCCAGCTCACTTGGGGTGGGGCGGCCCCAGCATTTT.

This chain uses TRBV5-1 with TRBJ1-6; the D gene is possibly TRBD1 (5 bases). Trimming took 1 base from V and 9 from J, leaving 14 bases between them. The CDR3 consists of 15 residues. Per the germline V gene, CDR1 is SGHRS and CDR2 is YFSETQ. The DNA for the CDR3 is TGCGCCAGCAGCTTGTTTGGGGCTTCGGTTTCACCCCTCCACTTT. Its protein product is CASSLFGASVSPLHF. The full variable domain, with the rest looked up from reference TRBV5-1 and TRBJ1-6, is KAGVTQTPRYLIKTRGQQVTLSCSPISGHRSVSWYQQTPGQGLQFLFEYFSETQRNKGNFPGRFSGRQFSNSRSEMNVSTLELGDSALYLCASSLFGASVSPLHFGNGTRLTVT.

This clone appeared a few times. The chain combines TRBV5-1 with TRBJ2-7; TRBD2 agrees at 8 bases. CDR3 length: 15 residues. Trimming at V came to 4 bases and at J to 2 bases, leaving 8 bases not matched to a gene. Germline lookup yields CDR1 SGHRS and CDR2 YFSETQ. CDR3 coding DNA: TGCGCCAGCAGCCCCCGGGAGGGGAGTGCCTACGAGCAGTACTTC. The encoded protein is CASSPREGSAYEQYF.

This rearrangement joins TRBV7-9 to TRBJ2-5; 9 bases line up with TRBD2. Looked up from germline, CDR1 is SEHNR and CDR2 is FQNEAQ (reference sequence). This CDR3 has 17 amino acids. V lost 5 bases to trimming and J lost 2 bases; unmatched junction nucleotides: 12. In nucleotides, the CDR3 is TGTGCCAGCAGCCTTAAGGGTAGTAGCGGGGGACAAGAGACCCAGTACTTC. Encoded protein: CASSLKGSSGGQETQYF.

This chain links TRBV4-3 with TRBJ1-1; D may be TRBD1 (6 bases). V gave up 0 bases and J gave up 13 bases, with 15 bases separating them. The CDR3 runs to 13 residues. Germline CDR1 LGHNA, CDR2 YSLEER. This CDR3 reads CASSQDREGGVFF. The CDR3 region has the DNA TGCGCCAGCAGCCAAGATCGAGAGGGGGGGGTTTTCTTT.

This clone was counted ten times or more. The chain combines TRBV10-3 with TRBJ1-4, with D possibly matching TRBD1 (5 bases). The germline CDR1 and CDR2 sequences are ENHRY and SYGVKD. CDR3 length: 13 residues. The ends were cut back, 7 bases at V and 3 bases at J, with 9 bases in the middle. The CDR3 loop is CAIMGQSNEKLFF. The CDR3 DNA sequence: TGTGCCATCATGGGGCAGTCTAATGAAAAACTGTTTTTT.

The V and J genes are TRBV5-1 and TRBJ2-5; 11 bases agree with TRBD1. Germline CDR1 and CDR2: SGHRS and YFSETQ. The trim removed 3 bases at V and 2 bases at J, leaving 6 bases unmatched. The CDR3 runs to 16 residues. The CDR3 protein is CASSSTGTGGQETQYF. In DNA, the CDR3 is TGCGCCAGCAGCTCCACCGGGACAGGGGGTCAAGAGACCCAGTACTTC.

This clone was seen once. The chain links TRBV28 to TRBJ1-2; 7 bases fit TRBD1. In germline, CDR1 is MDHEN, CDR2 SYDVKM. This CDR3 contains 15 residues. V lost 4 bases and J lost 2; bases outside the gene matches: 7. The CDR3 DNA sequence: TGTGCCAGCAGTTCGAGGGACAGAAAAAACTATGGCTACACCTTC. Translating it yields CASSSRDRKNYGYTF.

This sequence joins TRBV6-5 and TRBJ2-1, with no clear D. CDR3 length: 13 residues. Germline-derived CDR1 and CDR2 are MNHEY and SVGAGI. The V end lost 5 bases, the J end lost 10 bases, and 15 bases lay between the germline ends. The CDR3 DNA sequence: TGTGCCAGCAGTCCCCTTCGGGTGCACGAGCAGTTCTTC. This sequence encodes CASSPLRVHEQFF.

CDR3 region: CASSYAGRGHAYEQYF. In nucleotides, the CDR3 is TGTGCCAGCAGTTACGCGGGCAGGGGGCACGCCTACGAGCAGTACTTC. This chain connects TRBV6-5 to TRBJ2-7; 8 nucleotides match TRBD1. The germline gives CDR1 MNHEY, CDR2 SVGAGI. There are 16 residues in the CDR3. The J segment lost 2 bases and the V segment lost 2 bases, leaving 8 bases of the junction unmatched.

In its sample, this clone was seen once. V gene TRBV5-6 combines with J gene TRBJ2-5; 9 nucleotides line up with TRBD2. The trim removed 4 bases at V and 9 bases at J, leaving 19 bases unmatched. The CDR3 spans 17 residues. Per the germline V gene, CDR1 is SGHDT and CDR2 is YYEEEE. The CDR3 reads CASSATWRGGRGVAQYF. The CDR3 DNA follows: TGTGCCAGCAGCGCGACTTGGCGGGGGGGTCGCGGCGTGGCCCAGTACTTC.

This clone was picked up a small number of times. The chain links TRBV27 to TRBJ1-2; D remains unclear. Trimming left V 6 bases short and J 4 bases short, with 18 bases between. The CDR3 runs 15 residues. Germline V gives CDR1 MNHEY, CDR2 SMNVEV (reference sequence). CDR3 in amino acids: CASSKRRSTVYGYTF. CDR3 in DNA: TGTGCCAGCAGCAAGCGGAGGTCAACAGTCTATGGCTACACCTTC.

The rearrangement uses TRBV7-8 and TRBJ1-2; D perhaps matches TRBD1 (5 bases). This CDR3 is 16 amino acids long. V shed 1 base and J shed 4 bases, with 16 bases lying between them. Per germline, CDR1 SGHVS and CDR2 FQNEAQ. The DNA for the CDR3 is TGTGCCAGCAGCTTAGGGCCGGCGGGGCTCAGCTATGGCTACACCTTC. Translated: CASSLGPAGLSYGYTF.

The chain carries TRBV7-2 and TRBJ1-6, with D perhaps matching TRBD1 (6 bases). This CDR3 contains 17 residues. CDR1 and CDR2 from the germline V gene are SGHTA and FQGNSA. Trimming pared 2 bases from V and 7 bases from J, leaving 18 bases between. The chain's CDR3 is CASSLSLQGEWNSPLHF. The CDR3 DNA reads TGTGCCAGCAGCTTATCCCTACAGGGAGAGTGGAATTCACCCCTCCACTTT.